This T cell receptor beta chain came from a study of beta chain features in type 1 diabetes (dated by TCRdb to 2016 to 2019). Concerning the study at large: No differences in mean age, gender distribution, total cell number or subset yield were found between patients and healthy donors. A total of 90 million to 140 million sorted cells were examined across all samples, and RNA yield correlated strongly with the number of cells per subset. In the study, TCRB repertoires of sorted circulating CD4+ T cell subsets from recently diagnosed type 1 diabetes patients were compared with those of matched healthy donors. Regulatory and stem cell-like memory subsets were obtained from only 8 patients and roughly eight healthy donors, while naive and central memory subsets were obtained from all 30 or so donors.

Results the study describes overall, beyond this receptor: The naive, central memory and regulatory TCRB repertoires appeared to resemble one another more closely among patients than among healthy donors. PCR might favor shorter templates, but patient and control samples were amplified and corrected together, so any skew would affect both groups equally. Type 1 diabetes patients showed a moderate but significant shortening of TCRB CDR3 length in all four CD4+ subsets. Sequencing cDNA rather than genomic DNA could over-represent highly expressing activated cells, although activation and CD3 levels did not differ between groups. Only small numbers of individuals were included in the HLA sub-analyses, which left unresolved whether HLA type had any influence on TCRB rearrangement. Patients with type 1 diabetes made fewer insertions and deleted more nucleotides at VDJ recombination sites, implying thymic rearrangement abnormalities.

The entire amount of isolated RNA was reverse transcribed using the High Capacity cDNA Reverse Transcription Kit, so the sequenced TCRB transcripts were expressed ones. Deep immunoSEQ sequencing was applied to naive, central memory and regulatory T cell samples, giving an average of around 3.8 million total reads per sample. Sorted cells were lysed in RLT buffer and RNA was extracted with DNase-treated RNeasy Micro or Mini kits, depending on cell number. Each cell subset was processed separately to prevent cross-contamination, with patient and healthy donor samples processed together. The immunoSEQ multiplex PCR was used to amplify TCRB sequences from cDNA, generating 87-bp fragments that spanned the CDR3 region. The amplicons were sequenced using the Illumina HiSeq platform. In the source study's methods: PCR bias was computationally corrected using synthetic template baselines, reads within Hamming distance 2 were collapsed, and singletons that could not be merged were discarded. By aligning reads against IMGT, V, D and J genes, CDR3 length, and insertions or deletions at six rearrangement sites were assigned. Within each subset, clonotype counts were normalized to the number of sorted cells before true diversity and Gini coefficients were calculated with the tcR R package. The overlap coefficient, calculated on TCRB nucleotide sequences, was used to quantify repertoire sharing. Out-of-frame TCRB sequences from naive cells were analyzed as a proxy for the pre-selection repertoire. TCRdb holds this immuneACCESS table with in-frame rearrangements only. Some clones are missing; in checked studies, unresolved V genes explain under half, and the rest has no known cause. Clone size and V and J calls were adopted from that table, with D and trimming inferred from the DNA. The sample has more than 250,000 clones on record, roughly 20% of them singletons. The biggest ten clones account for less than 0.035% of the sample.

A single peripheral blood draw of around 100 mL on average was collected from each donor into heparinised tubes. Using a panel that included CD45RO, CCR7, CD25, CD127, CD95 and CD27, naive, central memory, regulatory and stem cell-like memory CD4+ T cells were sorted on a BD FACSAria II. Every sorted population had a purity above 95%. PBMCs were isolated immediately by Lymphoprep density gradient centrifugation and stained directly without culture. So that batch effects would be minimized, each experiment stained and sorted samples in pairs, pairing one healthy donor with one patient. Of note for this clone: It has no known antigen specificity. The record has no base qualities; no much larger clone is one base away.

V is reduced by 4 bases and J by 0 bases, leaving a spacing of 7 bases between them. The CDR3 starts with the cysteine, ends with the phenylalanine, and has 13 residues. CDR3 DNA only is kept here, 39 bases in frame from base 1. CDR1 and CDR2, per the germline V gene, are SQVTM and ANQGSEA. The TCR comes from a woman aged 40 to 55 with type 1 diabetes. The chain is made from TRBV29-1 and TRBJ2-1, with the D gene uncertain. The sequenced sample was naive CD4+ T cells from blood. Interpreted using the paper, the cell subset or site label stands for: true naive CD4+ T cells. This receptor has the CDR3 CSVGRFSYNEQFF. The DNA is as follows: TGCAGCGTTGGGCGGTTCTCCTACAATGAGCAGTTCTTC.